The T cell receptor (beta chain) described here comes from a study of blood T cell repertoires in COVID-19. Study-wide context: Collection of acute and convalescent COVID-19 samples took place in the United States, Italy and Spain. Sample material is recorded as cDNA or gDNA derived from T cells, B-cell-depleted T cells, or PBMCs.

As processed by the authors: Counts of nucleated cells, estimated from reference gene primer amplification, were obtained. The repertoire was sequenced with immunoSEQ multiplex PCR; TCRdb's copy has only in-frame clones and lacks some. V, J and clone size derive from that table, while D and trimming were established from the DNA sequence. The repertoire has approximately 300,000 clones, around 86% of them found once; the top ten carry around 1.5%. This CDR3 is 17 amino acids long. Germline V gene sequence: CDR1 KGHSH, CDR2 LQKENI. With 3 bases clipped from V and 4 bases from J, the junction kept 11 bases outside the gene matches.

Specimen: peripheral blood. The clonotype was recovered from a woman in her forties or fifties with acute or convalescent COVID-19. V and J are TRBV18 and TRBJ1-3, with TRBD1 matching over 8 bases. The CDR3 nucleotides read TGTGCCAGCTCACCCGGCATCCAGGGGGCTCCAGGAAACACCATATATTTT. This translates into CASSPGIQGAPGNTIYF.